These T cell receptor beta chains were read from a single sample in a study of shared clonotypes between healthy human individuals. Clones were read by immunoSEQ multiplex PCR, and TCRdb kept only the in-frame ones, dropping some. The table records around 1.9 million clones, just over 90% of them present only once. The material sequenced was naive CD8+ T cells from PBMCs. These receptors originate from a man younger than 35 in good health. Some clones in this sample may be carry-over from other donors' samples. Both conserved end residues are part of each CDR3. Fields, in order: D gene, J gene, V gene, clone size, CDR3 DNA, CDR3 protein. D genes are given only for firm matches. Size is stated for part of the rows, as once, few or many counts, or as a class when the clone is expanded.

D: TRBD1; J: TRBJ2-7; V: TRBV7-9; size: .; DNA: TGTGCCAGCAGCTTGTTGGGACAGGGCTCCGAGCAGTACTTC; CDR3: CASSLLGQGSEQYF
D: .; J: TRBJ2-1; V: TRBV19; size: .; DNA: TGTGCCAGCAGCGTGGACTCCTACAATGAGCAGTTCTTC; CDR3: CASSVDSYNEQFF
D: TRBD1; J: TRBJ2-7; V: TRBV10-2; size: .; DNA: TGCGCCAGCAGCTCCACCGGACAGGGCCTCTCCTACGAGCAGTACTTC; CDR3: CASSSTGQGLSYEQYF
D: .; J: TRBJ1-2; V: TRBV6-1; size: .; DNA: TGTGCCAGCAGTGGGTTTGGGACTAACTATGGCTACACCTTC; CDR3: CASSGFGTNYGYTF
D: .; J: TRBJ2-7; V: TRBV9; size: .; DNA: TGTGCCAGCAGCGTAGTGTTGGGGGGTAGGCTCCACGAGCAGTACTTC; CDR3: CASSVVLGGRLHEQYF
D: .; J: TRBJ1-1; V: TRBV19; size: .; DNA: TGTGCCAGTAGTACTTCCGGGGGGGTCAACACTGAAGCTTTCTTT; CDR3: CASSTSGGVNTEAFF
D: .; J: TRBJ1-2; V: TRBV27; size: .; DNA: TGTGCCAGCAAAGGGCAGTTCCTAAACTATGGCTACACCTTC; CDR3: CASKGQFLNYGYTF
D: .; J: TRBJ2-7; V: TRBV27; size: .; DNA: TGTGCCAGCAGTTTATCGGGGATCGGGGGCTACGAGCAGTACTTC; CDR3: CASSLSGIGGYEQYF
D: .; J: TRBJ2-7; V: TRBV7-9; size: .; DNA: TGTGCCAGCAGCTTAGTTGGGAGCTCCTACGAGCAGTACTTC; CDR3: CASSLVGSSYEQYF
D: TRBD2; J: TRBJ2-7; V: TRBV27; size: .; DNA: TGTGCCAGCAGCCCGGGACTAGTGCTAAGCGAGCAGTACTTC; CDR3: CASSPGLVLSEQYF
D: TRBD1; J: TRBJ2-2; V: TRBV10-2; size: .; DNA: TGCGCCAGCAGTCCTCCCGGAAGGGGGCCGGGCGGGGAGCTGTTTTTT; CDR3: CASSPPGRGPGGELFF
D: .; J: TRBJ1-2; V: TRBV11-2; size: .; DNA: TGTGCCAGCAGTCTAGATGGGACACTTTTTTACTATGGCTACACCTTC; CDR3: CASSLDGTLFYYGYTF
D: .; J: TRBJ1-3; V: TRBV5-1; size: .; DNA: TGCGCCAGCAGCTTGGCCGGGAGTGGAAACACCATATATTTT; CDR3: CASSLAGSGNTIYF
D: TRBD2; J: TRBJ2-1; V: TRBV19; size: .; DNA: TGTGCCAGTACAGTAGCGGGAGGTTTCTACAATGAGCAGTTCTTC; CDR3: CASTVAGGFYNEQFF
D: .; J: TRBJ1-1; V: TRBV2; size: .; DNA: TGTGCCAGCAGTGTTTTAGGGTTAAGTGAAGCTTTCTTT; CDR3: CASSVLGLSEAFF
D: TRBD2; J: TRBJ2-1; V: TRBV28; size: once; DNA: TGTGCCAGCAGGCGGAGTGGGCTAGCGGGTGACCAAAACAATGAGCAGTTCTTC; CDR3: CASRRSGLAGDQNNEQFF
D: TRBD2; J: TRBJ2-7; V: TRBV28; size: .; DNA: TGTGCCAGCAGTTTAATACTAGCGGGAGCCTACGAGCAGTACTTC; CDR3: CASSLILAGAYEQYF
D: .; J: TRBJ1-5; V: TRBV7-8; size: .; DNA: TGTGCCAGCAGCCTTGCTGACAGTAGCAATCAGCCCCAGCATTTT; CDR3: CASSLADSSNQPQHF
D: TRBD1; J: TRBJ1-1; V: TRBV7-2; size: once; DNA: TGTGCCAGCAGCCCTAGGACAGGGATCACTGAAGCTTTCTTT; CDR3: CASSPRTGITEAFF
D: TRBD2; J: TRBJ2-7; V: TRBV7-2; size: .; DNA: TGTGCCAGCAGCCCCACCGGAGCGGGAGGTTGGGAGCAGTACTTC; CDR3: CASSPTGAGGWEQYF
D: .; J: TRBJ2-7; V: TRBV5-6; size: .; DNA: TGTGCCAGCAGCTTGTTGAAGGGACGAGAGCAGTACTTC; CDR3: CASSLLKGREQYF
D: .; J: TRBJ2-1; V: TRBV7-9; size: .; DNA: TGTGCCAGCAGGAACCCAACTGTCGGAAATGAGCAGTTCTTC; CDR3: CASRNPTVGNEQFF
D: .; J: TRBJ2-1; V: TRBV28; size: .; DNA: TGTGCCAGCAGTTTCCGCGGGACTCCGTCCTACAATGAGCAGTTCTTC; CDR3: CASSFRGTPSYNEQFF
D: TRBD1; J: TRBJ2-2; V: TRBV7-9; size: .; DNA: TGTGCCAGCAGCTCGGAGAGGGGGACAGGATTATCCGGGGAGCTGTTTTTT; CDR3: CASSSERGTGLSGELFF
D: .; J: TRBJ1-3; V: TRBV19; size: .; DNA: TGTGCCAGTAGTATGGACTGGGGGCCTAGAAACACCATATATTTT; CDR3: CASSMDWGPRNTIYF
D: TRBD1; J: TRBJ1-2; V: TRBV6-5; size: .; DNA: TGTGCCAGCAGTCCCGGGACAGGGAACTATGGCTACACCTTC; CDR3: CASSPGTGNYGYTF
D: .; J: TRBJ1-2; V: TRBV12-2; size: once; DNA: TGTGCAAGTCGCCCTCCACGAAAGACCTATGGCTACACCTTC; CDR3: CASRPPRKTYGYTF
D: .; J: TRBJ2-4; V: TRBV11-2; size: .; DNA: TGTGCCAGCAGCTTAGGGACAGCTACCAAAAACATTCAGTACTTC; CDR3: CASSLGTATKNIQYF
D: TRBD2; J: TRBJ2-2; V: TRBV7-9; size: .; DNA: TGTGCCAGCAGCTCTACACCTAGCGGGTTAAACACCGGGGAGCTGTTTTTT; CDR3: CASSSTPSGLNTGELFF
D: .; J: TRBJ1-2; V: TRBV6-5; size: .; DNA: TGTGCCAGCACCGAGAGGGGCCTTGGCTACACCTTC; CDR3: CASTERGLGYTF
D: TRBD2; J: TRBJ2-2; V: TRBV29-1; size: .; DNA: TGCAGCGCCCTATCGGGGGGCACCGGGGAGCTGTTTTTT; CDR3: CSALSGGTGELFF
D: .; J: TRBJ2-2; V: TRBV2; size: few; DNA: TGTGCCAGCAAATTGGGACACTTCAACACCGGGGAGCTGTTTTTT; CDR3: CASKLGHFNTGELFF
D: .; J: TRBJ2-7; V: TRBV27; size: .; DNA: TGTGCCAGCAGACAGGGAACCTACGAGCAGTACTTC; CDR3: CASRQGTYEQYF
D: .; J: TRBJ1-5; V: TRBV4-1; size: .; DNA: TGCGCCAGCAGCCAAGTTTCCGGGGGCGTGCAGCCCCAGCATTTT; CDR3: CASSQVSGGVQPQHF
D: .; J: TRBJ2-3; V: TRBV27; size: .; DNA: TGTGCCAGCAGTATATCCGTTCCACCCCTGGCTGCAGATACGCAGTATTTT; CDR3: CASSISVPPLAADTQYF
D: .; J: TRBJ1-1; V: TRBV7-9; size: once; DNA: TGTGCCAGCAGTCGGTGGGGGGCTGAAGCTTTCTTT; CDR3: CASSRWGAEAFF
D: TRBD1; J: TRBJ2-1; V: TRBV29-1; size: .; DNA: TGCAGCGTTGATCGGACAGGGATACACAATGAGCAGTTCTTC; CDR3: CSVDRTGIHNEQFF
D: .; J: TRBJ2-3; V: TRBV6-5; size: once; DNA: TGTGCCAGCAGTCCCGTGTACGTGGCAGATACGCAGTATTTT; CDR3: CASSPVYVADTQYF
D: TRBD2; J: TRBJ2-1; V: TRBV5-1; size: .; DNA: TGCGCCAGCAGCTTTGTAGGGGAGGGGTACAATGAGCAGTTCTTC; CDR3: CASSFVGEGYNEQFF
D: .; J: TRBJ1-5; V: TRBV6-6; size: .; DNA: TGTGCCAGCAGTTGGCCAGAATATAGCAATCAGCCCCAGCATTTT; CDR3: CASSWPEYSNQPQHF
D: TRBD1; J: TRBJ2-7; V: TRBV6-6; size: .; DNA: TGTGCCAGCAGTCCTACAGGGGGATTCAGCTCCTACGAGCAGTACTTC; CDR3: CASSPTGGFSSYEQYF
D: .; J: TRBJ2-7; V: TRBV29-1; size: .; DNA: TGCAGCGTTGGGCTGACAGGTCCCCTCTTGGAGCAGTACTTC; CDR3: CSVGLTGPLLEQYF
D: TRBD1; J: TRBJ2-7; V: TRBV13; size: .; DNA: TGTGCCAGCAGCTTCACCGGGACAGGGGGCACCTACGAGCAGTACTTC; CDR3: CASSFTGTGGTYEQYF
D: TRBD2; J: TRBJ2-2; V: TRBV19; size: .; DNA: TGTGCCAGTACCCAAGCGGGGGAGGGCACCGGGGAGCTGTTTTTT; CDR3: CASTQAGEGTGELFF
D: TRBD2; J: TRBJ2-1; V: TRBV28; size: .; DNA: TGTGCCAGCAGTTTTGGACTAGCGGGAGTTAATGAGCAGTTCTTC; CDR3: CASSFGLAGVNEQFF
D: .; J: TRBJ2-1; V: TRBV27; size: .; DNA: TGTGCCAGCAGTTTAAAGCGGTACTCCTACAATGAGCAGTTCTTC; CDR3: CASSLKRYSYNEQFF
D: .; J: TRBJ2-7; V: TRBV5-1; size: .; DNA: TGCGCCAGCAGCTTGGCCGACGGGTTTTACGAGCAGTACTTC; CDR3: CASSLADGFYEQYF
D: .; J: TRBJ1-1; V: TRBV28; size: .; DNA: TGTGCCAGCTCAAGTTTAGGGGGAGGAACTGAAGCTTTCTTT; CDR3: CASSSLGGGTEAFF
D: TRBD1; J: TRBJ2-7; V: TRBV6-1; size: .; DNA: TGTGCCAGCAGTGAAAGGGGACAGACCTCCTACGAGCAGTACTTC; CDR3: CASSERGQTSYEQYF
D: .; J: TRBJ2-7; V: TRBV10-3; size: once; DNA: TGTGCCACCAAAGGGGAATCCTACGAGCAGTACTTC; CDR3: CATKGESYEQYF
D: .; J: TRBJ1-3; V: TRBV2; size: .; DNA: TGTGCCAGCAGCTCCCGTGGCAGTCCTGGAAACACCATATATTTT; CDR3: CASSSRGSPGNTIYF
D: .; J: TRBJ2-7; V: TRBV6-7; size: .; DNA: TGTGCCAGCAGGGGACACTCCTCCTACGAGCAGTACTTC; CDR3: CASRGHSSYEQYF
D: .; J: TRBJ2-7; V: TRBV5-4; size: .; DNA: TGTGCCAGCAGCAGGACTATGGCCCGGGACTACGAGCAGTACTTC; CDR3: CASSRTMARDYEQYF
D: .; J: TRBJ1-4; V: TRBV4-1; size: .; DNA: TGCGCCAGCAGCCAAGAACCCGTGGGAGAAAAACTGTTTTTT; CDR3: CASSQEPVGEKLFF
D: TRBD1; J: TRBJ2-6; V: TRBV11-2; size: .; DNA: TGTGCCAGCAGCTCCCGGGACAGGGGTGCCTCTGGGGCCAACGTCCTGACTTTC; CDR3: CASSSRDRGASGANVLTF
D: TRBD2; J: TRBJ2-3; V: TRBV29-1; size: .; DNA: TGCAGCGTTGAAACGACTAGCGGGGAGGCAGATACGCAGTATTTT; CDR3: CSVETTSGEADTQYF
D: .; J: TRBJ2-1; V: TRBV7-9; size: .; DNA: TGTGCCAGCAGCTCGAAAAAATTGACAAGCTCCTACAATGAGCAGTTCTTC; CDR3: CASSSKKLTSSYNEQFF
D: .; J: TRBJ1-5; V: TRBV9; size: .; DNA: TGTGCCAGCAGCGAGGACAGCGACCACAATCAGCCCCAGCATTTT; CDR3: CASSEDSDHNQPQHF
D: TRBD2; J: TRBJ2-2; V: TRBV27; size: .; DNA: TGTGCCAGCAGTTGGGGCGGGAGGGCCGCCGGGGAGCTGTTTTTT; CDR3: CASSWGGRAAGELFF
D: TRBD2; J: TRBJ2-1; V: TRBV7-9; size: .; DNA: TGTGCCAGCAGCTGGGAGAAGCGGGACCACAATGAGCAGTTCTTC; CDR3: CASSWEKRDHNEQFF